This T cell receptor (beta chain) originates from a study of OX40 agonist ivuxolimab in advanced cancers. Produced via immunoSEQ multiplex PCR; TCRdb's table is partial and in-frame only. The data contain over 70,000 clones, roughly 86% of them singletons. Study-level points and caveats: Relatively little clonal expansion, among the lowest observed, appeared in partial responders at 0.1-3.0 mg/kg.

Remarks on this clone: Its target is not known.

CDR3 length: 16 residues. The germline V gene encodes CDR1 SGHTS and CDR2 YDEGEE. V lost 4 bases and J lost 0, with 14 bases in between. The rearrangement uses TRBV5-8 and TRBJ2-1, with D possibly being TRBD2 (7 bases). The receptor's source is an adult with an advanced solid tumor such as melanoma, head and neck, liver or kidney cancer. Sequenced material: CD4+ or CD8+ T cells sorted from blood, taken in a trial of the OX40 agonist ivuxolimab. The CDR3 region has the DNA TGTGCCAGCAGCCTGGGGGGGCCGAGCTCCTACAATGAGCAGTTCTTC. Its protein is CASSLGGPSSYNEQFF.